This T cell receptor beta chain is from a study of control samples from healthy donors and cancer patients. Some clones are missing from TCRdb's copy, which holds only in-frame ones; the method was immunoSEQ multiplex PCR. The data contain more than 95,000 clones, approximately 92% of them singletons. The source of this sequence is a man at least 80 years old with head and neck cancer. Sequencing input: PBMCs.

CDR3 sequence: CASSSTGGENIQYF. In DNA, the CDR3 is TGTGCCAGCAGCTCCACAGGGGGCGAAAACATTCAGTACTTC. This chain links TRBV5-4 with TRBJ2-4; 9 bases match TRBD1. In germline, CDR1 is SGHNT, CDR2 YYREEE (reference sequence). V lost 3 bases to trimming and J lost 5 bases; unmatched junction nucleotides: 3. This CDR3 spans 14 amino acids.